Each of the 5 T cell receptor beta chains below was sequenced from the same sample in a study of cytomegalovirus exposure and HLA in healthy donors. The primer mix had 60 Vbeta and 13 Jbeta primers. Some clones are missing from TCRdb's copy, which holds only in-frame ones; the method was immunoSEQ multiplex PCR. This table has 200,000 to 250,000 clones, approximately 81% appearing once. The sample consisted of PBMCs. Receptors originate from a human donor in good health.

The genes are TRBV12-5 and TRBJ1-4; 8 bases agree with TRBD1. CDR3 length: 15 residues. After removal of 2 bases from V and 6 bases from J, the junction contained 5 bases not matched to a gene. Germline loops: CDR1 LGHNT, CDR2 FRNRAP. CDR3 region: CASGLSDRDYEKLFF. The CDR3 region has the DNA TGTGCTAGTGGTTTGTCGGACAGGGACTATGAAAAACTGTTTTTT.

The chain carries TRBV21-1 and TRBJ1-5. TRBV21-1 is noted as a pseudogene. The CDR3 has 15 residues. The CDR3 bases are TGTGCCAGCAGCCCTAGGGAGGAAAGGAATCAGCCCCAGCATTTT. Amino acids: CASSPREERNQPQHF.

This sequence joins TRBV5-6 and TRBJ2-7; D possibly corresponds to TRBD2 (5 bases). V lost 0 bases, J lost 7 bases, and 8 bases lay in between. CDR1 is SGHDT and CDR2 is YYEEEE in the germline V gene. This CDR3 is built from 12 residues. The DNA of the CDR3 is TGTGCCAGCAGCTTGGGACCGGGGGAGCAGTACTTC. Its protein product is CASSLGPGEQYF.

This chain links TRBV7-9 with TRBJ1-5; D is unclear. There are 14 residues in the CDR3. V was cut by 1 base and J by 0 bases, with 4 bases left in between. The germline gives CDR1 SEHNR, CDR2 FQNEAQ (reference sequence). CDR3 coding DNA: TGTGCCAGCAGCTTAGGTAATAGCAATCAGCCCCAGCATTTT. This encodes CASSLGNSNQPQHF.

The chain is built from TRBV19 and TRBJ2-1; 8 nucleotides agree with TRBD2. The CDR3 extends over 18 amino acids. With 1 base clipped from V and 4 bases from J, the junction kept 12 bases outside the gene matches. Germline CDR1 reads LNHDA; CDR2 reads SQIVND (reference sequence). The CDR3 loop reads CASSIGTGLVPPYNEQFF. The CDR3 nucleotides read TGTGCCAGTAGTATAGGGACGGGACTAGTTCCCCCGTACAATGAGCAGTTCTTC.